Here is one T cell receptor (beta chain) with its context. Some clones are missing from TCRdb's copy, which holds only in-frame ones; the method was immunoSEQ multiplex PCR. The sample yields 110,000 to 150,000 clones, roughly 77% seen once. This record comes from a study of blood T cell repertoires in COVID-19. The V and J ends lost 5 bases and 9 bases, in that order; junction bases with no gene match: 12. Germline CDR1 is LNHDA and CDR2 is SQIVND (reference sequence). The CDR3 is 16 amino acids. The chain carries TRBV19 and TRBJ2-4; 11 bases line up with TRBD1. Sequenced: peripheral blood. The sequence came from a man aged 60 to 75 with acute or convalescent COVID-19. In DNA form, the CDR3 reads TGTGCCAGTAGTCGACAACCGGGACAGGGGGTTGGCATTCAGTACTTC. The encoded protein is CASSRQPGQGVGIQYF. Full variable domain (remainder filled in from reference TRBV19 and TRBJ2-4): DGGITQSPKYLFRKEGQNVTLSCEQNLNHDAMYWYRQDPGQGLRLIYYSQIVNDFQKGDIAEGYSVSREKKESFPLTVTSAQKNPTAFYLCASSRQPGQGVGIQYFGAGTRLSVL.